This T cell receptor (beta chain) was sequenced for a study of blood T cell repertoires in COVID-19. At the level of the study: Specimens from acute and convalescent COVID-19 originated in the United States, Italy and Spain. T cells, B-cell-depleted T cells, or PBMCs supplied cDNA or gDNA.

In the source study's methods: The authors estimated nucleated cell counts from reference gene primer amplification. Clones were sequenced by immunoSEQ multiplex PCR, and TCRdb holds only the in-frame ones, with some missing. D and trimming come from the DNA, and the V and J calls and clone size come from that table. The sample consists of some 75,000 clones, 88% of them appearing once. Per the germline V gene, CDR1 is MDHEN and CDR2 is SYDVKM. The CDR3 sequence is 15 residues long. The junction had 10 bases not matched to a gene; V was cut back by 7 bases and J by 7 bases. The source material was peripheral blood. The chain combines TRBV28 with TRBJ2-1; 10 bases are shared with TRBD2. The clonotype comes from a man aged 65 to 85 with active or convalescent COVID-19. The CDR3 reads CASTPALAGRNEQFF. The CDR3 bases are TGTGCCAGCACCCCCGCACTAGCGGGAAGAAATGAGCAGTTCTTC.